Listed below are T cell receptor beta chains from one sample, sequenced in a study of shared clonotypes between healthy human individuals. Clones were sequenced by immunoSEQ multiplex PCR, and TCRdb holds only the in-frame ones, with some missing. The table has a few million clones, around 93% seen once. Sequencing used naive CD8+ T cells from PBMCs. The source is a man between 18 and 29 years old in good health. Some clones in this sample may be carry-over from other donors' samples. CDR3s include the opening cysteine and the closing phenylalanine or tryptophan. Each record gives: D gene, clone size, V gene, J gene, CDR3 protein, CDR3 DNA. A D gene is named only where the DNA matches it firmly. For some rows the clone size is stated as once, few or many, or as a class when expanded; others skip it.

d_gene: TRBD2; abundance: .; v_gene: TRBV6-1; j_gene: TRBJ2-7; CDR3aa: CASSIRLAGWEQYF; CDR3nt: TGTGCCAGCAGTATCCGACTAGCGGGATGGGAGCAGTACTTC
d_gene: .; abundance: .; v_gene: TRBV25-1; j_gene: TRBJ2-1; CDR3aa: CASSVTEVEDEQFF; CDR3nt: TGTGCCAGCAGCGTGACAGAAGTAGAGGATGAGCAGTTCTTC
d_gene: TRBD2; abundance: .; v_gene: TRBV27; j_gene: TRBJ2-5; CDR3aa: CASSFTGTSGSVGTQYF; CDR3nt: TGTGCCAGCAGTTTTACCGGGACTAGCGGGAGCGTGGGGACCCAGTACTTC
d_gene: .; abundance: .; v_gene: TRBV4-3; j_gene: TRBJ1-2; CDR3aa: CASSQVWRGEGYGYTF; CDR3nt: TGCGCCAGCAGCCAAGTCTGGCGGGGTGAGGGCTATGGCTACACCTTC
d_gene: .; abundance: .; v_gene: TRBV25-1; j_gene: TRBJ1-2; CDR3aa: CASRGIQGANYGYTF; CDR3nt: TGTGCCAGCAGGGGGATCCAAGGGGCTAACTATGGCTACACCTTC
d_gene: .; abundance: .; v_gene: TRBV28; j_gene: TRBJ2-3; CDR3aa: CASSSSRALFSSTDTQYF; CDR3nt: TGTGCCAGCAGTTCCTCCCGGGCGTTATTTTCTAGCACAGATACGCAGTATTTT
d_gene: .; abundance: .; v_gene: TRBV29-1; j_gene: TRBJ2-7; CDR3aa: CSVEVIGNYAYEQYF; CDR3nt: TGCAGCGTTGAAGTCATCGGGAATTACGCCTACGAGCAGTACTTC
d_gene: .; abundance: .; v_gene: TRBV9; j_gene: TRBJ2-1; CDR3aa: CASSIQPGRYNEQFF; CDR3nt: TGTGCCAGCAGCATCCAACCGGGACGTTACAATGAGCAGTTCTTC
d_gene: .; abundance: .; v_gene: TRBV20-1; j_gene: TRBJ2-2; CDR3aa: CSARDNGELFF; CDR3nt: TGCAGTGCTAGAGATAACGGGGAGCTGTTTTTT
d_gene: .; abundance: few; v_gene: TRBV19; j_gene: TRBJ2-7; CDR3aa: CASSIKEDIEQYF; CDR3nt: TGTGCCAGTAGTATCAAGGAAGATATCGAGCAGTACTTC
d_gene: .; abundance: .; v_gene: TRBV4-2; j_gene: TRBJ2-7; CDR3aa: CASSQDFGGESSYEQYF; CDR3nt: TGTGCCAGCAGCCAAGATTTCGGCGGGGAGAGCTCCTACGAGCAGTACTTC
d_gene: .; abundance: .; v_gene: TRBV27; j_gene: TRBJ2-7; CDR3aa: CASSLSGAAYEQYF; CDR3nt: TGTGCCAGCAGTTTATCCGGGGCAGCCTACGAGCAGTACTTC
d_gene: .; abundance: .; v_gene: TRBV19; j_gene: TRBJ2-2; CDR3aa: CASSGIATGELFF; CDR3nt: TGTGCCAGTAGCGGGATTGCCACCGGGGAGCTGTTTTTT
d_gene: .; abundance: .; v_gene: TRBV9; j_gene: TRBJ1-3; CDR3aa: CASSVGPGADGNTIYF; CDR3nt: TGTGCCAGCAGCGTAGGTCCAGGGGCGGACGGAAACACCATATATTTT
d_gene: TRBD1; abundance: .; v_gene: TRBV4-3; j_gene: TRBJ2-7; CDR3aa: CASSQEVILAPGSDRAGPYF; CDR3nt: TGCGCCAGCAGCCAAGAAGTCATATTGGCTCCCGGGTCCGACAGGGCGGGTCCGTACTTC
d_gene: TRBD1; abundance: .; v_gene: TRBV9; j_gene: TRBJ1-3; CDR3aa: CASSGTQGASGNTIYF; CDR3nt: TGTGCCAGCAGCGGTACACAGGGGGCTTCTGGAAACACCATATATTTT
d_gene: TRBD2; abundance: .; v_gene: TRBV9; j_gene: TRBJ2-4; CDR3aa: CASSPSSVASGKNIQYF; CDR3nt: TGTGCCAGCAGCCCCAGCAGCGTTGCTAGCGGCAAAAACATTCAGTACTTC
d_gene: .; abundance: .; v_gene: TRBV2; j_gene: TRBJ1-2; CDR3aa: CASSAVEVHTYGYTF; CDR3nt: TGTGCCAGCAGTGCGGTTGAGGTTCACACCTATGGCTACACCTTC
d_gene: TRBD1; abundance: .; v_gene: TRBV15; j_gene: TRBJ2-7; CDR3aa: CATGDSLYEQYF; CDR3nt: TGTGCCACCGGGGACAGCCTTTACGAGCAGTACTTC
d_gene: .; abundance: .; v_gene: TRBV6-1; j_gene: TRBJ2-4; CDR3aa: CATLDREGGYF; CDR3nt: TGTGCCACCTTAGACAGGGAGGGAGGGTACTTC
d_gene: .; abundance: .; v_gene: TRBV5-5; j_gene: TRBJ2-7; CDR3aa: CASSQGPPYEQYF; CDR3nt: TGTGCCAGCAGCCAGGGGCCCCCCTACGAGCAGTACTTC
d_gene: .; abundance: .; v_gene: TRBV12-5; j_gene: TRBJ2-3; CDR3aa: CASGLGARTDTQYF; CDR3nt: TGTGCTAGTGGTTTGGGGGCGCGGACAGATACGCAGTATTTT
d_gene: .; abundance: few; v_gene: TRBV28; j_gene: TRBJ2-1; CDR3aa: CASSLINEQFF; CDR3nt: TGTGCCAGCAGTTTAATCAATGAGCAGTTCTTC
d_gene: .; abundance: .; v_gene: TRBV5-1; j_gene: TRBJ1-1; CDR3aa: CASSFEIPGTEAFF; CDR3nt: TGCGCCAGCAGCTTTGAAATTCCGGGCACTGAAGCTTTCTTT
d_gene: TRBD1; abundance: .; v_gene: TRBV7-9; j_gene: TRBJ2-7; CDR3aa: CASSGAGDRDEQYF; CDR3nt: TGTGCCAGCAGCGGGGCCGGCGACAGGGACGAGCAGTACTTC